The present T cell receptor beta chain was sequenced within a study of radiotherapy plus CTLA-4 blockade in lung cancer. Study findings and constraints: Tumor-derived TCR clones expanded in blood after radiotherapy plus ipilimumab.

As to this clone: Its matching antigen is unknown.

Only in-frame clones appear in the TCRdb table, and some are missing; sequencing was by immunoSEQ multiplex PCR. Here the sample spans about 70,000 clones, roughly 85% being singletons. This CDR3 comprises 14 residues. Trimming stripped 6 bases from V and 4 bases from J, with 16 bases between. Germline V gene data show CDR1 as SGHRS and CDR2 as YFSETQ. The sequence came from a human donor with non-small cell lung cancer who had a complete response to radiotherapy plus ipilimumab. The chain is built from TRBV5-1 and TRBJ1-2; D might be TRBD1 (5 bases). The sample was peripheral blood, taken from a patient treated with radiotherapy plus ipilimumab. CDR3 nucleotide sequence: TGCGCCAGCATGCCGGGACTCTCCTTCTATGGCTACACCTTC. This gives the protein CASMPGLSFYGYTF.